This entry describes one TCR beta chain. Antigen unknown. This entry belongs to a study of OX40 agonist ivuxolimab in advanced cancers. Study-level information: Intravenous ivuxolimab was administered to patients every 2 weeks at 0.01 to 10 mg/kg. Overall study findings and caveats: At 0.1 to 3.0 mg/kg, clonal expansion of CD4+ and CD8+ blood T cells had occurred by week 6. Expanded clones belonging to CD8+ T cells outnumbered, on average, those of CD4+.

Only in-frame clones appear in the TCRdb table, and some are missing; sequencing was by immunoSEQ multiplex PCR. The top ten clones hold roughly 4.9% of a sample with about 46,000 clones, around nine tenths of them seen once. Sequencing used CD4+ or CD8+ T cells sorted from blood, obtained in a trial of the OX40 agonist ivuxolimab. This TCR was sampled from an adult with an advanced solid tumor such as melanoma, head and neck, liver or kidney cancer.

The CDR3 sequence is CASSFASRAYTDTQYF. For the CDR3, the DNA is TGCGCCAGCAGCTTCGCGTCTAGGGCCTACACAGATACGCAGTATTTT. The gene calls are TRBV5-1 and TRBJ2-3; D uncertain. The CDR3 runs to 16 residues. Germline V CDR1 and CDR2: SGHRS, YFSETQ. Trimming removed 2 bases at V and 2 bases at J, with 15 bases between.